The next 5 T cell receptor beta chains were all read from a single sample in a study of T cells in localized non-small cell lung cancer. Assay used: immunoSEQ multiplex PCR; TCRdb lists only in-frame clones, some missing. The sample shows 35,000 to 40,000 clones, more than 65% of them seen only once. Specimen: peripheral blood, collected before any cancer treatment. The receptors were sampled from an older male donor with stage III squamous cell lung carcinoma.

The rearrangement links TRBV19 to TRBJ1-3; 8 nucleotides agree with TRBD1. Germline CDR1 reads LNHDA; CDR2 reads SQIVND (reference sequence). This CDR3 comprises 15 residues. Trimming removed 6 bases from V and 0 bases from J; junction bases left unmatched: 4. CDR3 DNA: TGTGCCAGTAGCCGACAGGGGAGCTCTGGAAACACCATATATTTT. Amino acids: CASSRQGSSGNTIYF.

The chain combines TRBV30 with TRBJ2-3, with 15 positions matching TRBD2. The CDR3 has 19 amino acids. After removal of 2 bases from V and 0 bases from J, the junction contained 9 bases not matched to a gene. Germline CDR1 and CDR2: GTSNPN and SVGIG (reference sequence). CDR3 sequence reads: CAWSIGLAGGPRSTDTQYF. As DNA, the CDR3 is TGTGCCTGGAGTATCGGACTAGCGGGGGGGCCTCGGAGCACAGATACGCAGTATTTT. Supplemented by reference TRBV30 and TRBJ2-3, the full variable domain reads SQTIHQWPATLVQPVGSPLSLECTVEGTSNPNLYWYRQAAGRGLQLLFYSVGIGQISSEVPQNLSASRPQDRQFILSSKKLLLSDSGFYLCAWSIGLAGGPRSTDTQYFGPGTRLTVL.

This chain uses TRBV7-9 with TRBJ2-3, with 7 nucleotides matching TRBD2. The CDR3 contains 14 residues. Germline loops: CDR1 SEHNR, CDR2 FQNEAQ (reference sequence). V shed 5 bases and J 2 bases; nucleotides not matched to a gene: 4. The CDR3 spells CASSLGTITDTQYF. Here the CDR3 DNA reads TGTGCCAGCAGCCTCGGGACTATCACAGATACGCAGTATTTT.

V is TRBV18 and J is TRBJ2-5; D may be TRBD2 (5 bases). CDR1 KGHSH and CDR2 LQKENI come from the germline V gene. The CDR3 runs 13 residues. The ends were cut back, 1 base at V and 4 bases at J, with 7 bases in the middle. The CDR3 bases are TGTGCCAGCTCACCACGGAGCGGAGAGACCCAGTACTTC. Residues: CASSPRSGETQYF.

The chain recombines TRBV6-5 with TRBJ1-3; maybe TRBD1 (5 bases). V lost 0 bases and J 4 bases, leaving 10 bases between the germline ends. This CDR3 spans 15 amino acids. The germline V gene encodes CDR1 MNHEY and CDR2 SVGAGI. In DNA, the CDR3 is TGTGCCAGCAGTTACTCAGGGGCCGGAGGAAACACCATATATTTT. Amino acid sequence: CASSYSGAGGNTIYF.